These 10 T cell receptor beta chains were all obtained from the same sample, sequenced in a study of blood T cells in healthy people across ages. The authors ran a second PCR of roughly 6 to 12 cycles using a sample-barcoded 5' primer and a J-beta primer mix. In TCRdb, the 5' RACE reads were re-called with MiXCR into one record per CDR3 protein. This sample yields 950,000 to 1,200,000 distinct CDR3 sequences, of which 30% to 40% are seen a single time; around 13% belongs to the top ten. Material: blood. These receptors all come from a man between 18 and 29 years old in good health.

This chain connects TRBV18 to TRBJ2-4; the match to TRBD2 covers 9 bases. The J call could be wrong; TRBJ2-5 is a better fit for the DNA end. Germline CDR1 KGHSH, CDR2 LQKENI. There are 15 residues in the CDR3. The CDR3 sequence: CASSPPGTSTETQYF. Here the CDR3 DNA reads TGTGCCAGCTCACCACCCGGGACTAGCACGGAGACCCAGTACTTC.

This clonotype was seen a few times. CDR3 coding DNA: TGCAGTGCTAGAGGAGTGGTGCTGGAGACCCAGTACTTC. This codes for CSARGVVLETQYF. The V and J genes are TRBV20-1 and TRBJ2-5; D remains unclear. The CDR3 runs 13 residues. The germline CDR1 and CDR2 sequences are DFQATT and SNEGSKA (reference sequence). With 1 base removed from V and 5 bases from J, the gap between germline ends came to 11 bases.

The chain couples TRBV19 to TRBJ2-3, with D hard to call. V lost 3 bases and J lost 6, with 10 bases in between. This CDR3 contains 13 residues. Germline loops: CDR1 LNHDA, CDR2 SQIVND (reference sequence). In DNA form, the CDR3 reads TGTGCCAGTAGTATCTTGGATCAGGATACGCAGTATTTT. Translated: CASSILDQDTQYF.

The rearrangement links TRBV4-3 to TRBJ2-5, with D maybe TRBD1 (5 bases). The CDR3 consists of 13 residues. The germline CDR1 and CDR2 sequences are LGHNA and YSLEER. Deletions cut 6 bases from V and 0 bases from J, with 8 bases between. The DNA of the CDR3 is TGCGCCAGCAGTCGGACACACCAAGAGACCCAGTACTTC. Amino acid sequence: CASSRTHQETQYF.

CDR3 bases: TGTGCCAGCAGCCGGGGTGACTTCACAGATACGCAGTATTTT. Translating gives CASSRGDFTDTQYF. The chain has TRBV7-9 and TRBJ2-3; D may be TRBD2 (5 bases). Germline V gene lookup returns CDR1 SEHNR and CDR2 FQNEAQ (reference sequence). The CDR3 length is 14 residues. With 5 bases removed from V and 2 bases from J, the gap between germline ends came to 11 bases.

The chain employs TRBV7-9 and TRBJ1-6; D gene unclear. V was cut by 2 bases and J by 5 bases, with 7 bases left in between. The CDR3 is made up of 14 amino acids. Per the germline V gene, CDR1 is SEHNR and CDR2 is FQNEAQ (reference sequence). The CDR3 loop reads CASSLRVHNSPLHF. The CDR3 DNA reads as TGTGCCAGCAGCTTAAGGGTCCATAATTCACCCCTCCACTTT.

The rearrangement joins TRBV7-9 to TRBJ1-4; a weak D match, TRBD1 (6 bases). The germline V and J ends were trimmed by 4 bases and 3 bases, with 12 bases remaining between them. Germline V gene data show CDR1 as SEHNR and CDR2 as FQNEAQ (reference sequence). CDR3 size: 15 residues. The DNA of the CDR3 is TGTGCCAGCAGCTCATGCAGGGGTGCTAATGAAAAACTGTTTTTT. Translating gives CASSSCRGANEKLFF. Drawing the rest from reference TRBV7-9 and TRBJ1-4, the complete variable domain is DTGVSQNPRHKITKRGQNVTFRCDPISEHNRLYWYRQTLGQGPEFLTYFQNEAQLEKSRLLSDRFSAERPKGSFSTLEIQRTEQGDSAMYLCASSSCRGANEKLFFGSGTQLSVL.

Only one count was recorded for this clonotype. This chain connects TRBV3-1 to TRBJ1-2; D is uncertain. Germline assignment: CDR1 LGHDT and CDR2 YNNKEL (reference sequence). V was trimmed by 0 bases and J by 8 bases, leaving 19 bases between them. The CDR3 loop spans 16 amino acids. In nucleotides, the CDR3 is TGTGCCAGCAGCCAAGATGCGGGGAGCAAGACCTACGGCTACACCTTC. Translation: CASSQDAGSKTYGYTF.

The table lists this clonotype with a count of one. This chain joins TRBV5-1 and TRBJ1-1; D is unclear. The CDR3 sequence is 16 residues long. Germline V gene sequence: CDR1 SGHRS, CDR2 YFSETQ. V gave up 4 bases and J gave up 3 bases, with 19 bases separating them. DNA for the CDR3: TGCGCCAGCAGCCATTGGCAGGTTTCGGATTACACTGAAGCTTTCTTT. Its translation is CASSHWQVSDYTEAFF. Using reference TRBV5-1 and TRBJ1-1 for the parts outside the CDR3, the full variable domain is KAGVTQTPRYLIKTRGQQVTLSCSPISGHRSVSWYQQTPGQGLQFLFEYFSETQRNKGNFPGRFSGRQFSNSRSEMNVSTLELGDSALYLCASSHWQVSDYTEAFFGQGTRLTVV.

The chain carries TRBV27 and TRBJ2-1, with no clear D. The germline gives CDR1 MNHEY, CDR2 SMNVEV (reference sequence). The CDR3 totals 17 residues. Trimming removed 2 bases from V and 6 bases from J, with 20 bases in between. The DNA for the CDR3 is TGTGCCAGCAGTTTACAAATCACCTCCAGTGACCTCAATGAGCAGTTCTTC. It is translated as CASSLQITSSDLNEQFF.